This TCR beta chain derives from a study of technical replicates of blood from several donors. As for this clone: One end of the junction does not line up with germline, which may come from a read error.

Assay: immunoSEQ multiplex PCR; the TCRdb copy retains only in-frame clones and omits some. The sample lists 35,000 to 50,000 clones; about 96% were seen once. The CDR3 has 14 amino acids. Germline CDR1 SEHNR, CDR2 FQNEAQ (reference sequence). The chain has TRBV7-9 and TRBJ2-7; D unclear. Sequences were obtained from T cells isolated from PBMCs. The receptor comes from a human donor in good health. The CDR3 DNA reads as TGTGCCAGCAGCTTAGGGGCTACTTCCTCCGAGCAGTACTTC. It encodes CASSLGATSSEQYF.